This T cell receptor beta chain was recovered during a study of CD8+ T cells in alopecia areata. RNA, once extracted, was reverse transcribed into cDNA for use as the sequencing template. Repertoires were generated with immunoSEQ multiplex PCR, while TCRdb's copy carries only in-frame clones and drops some. The sample lists about 250,000 clones; about three fifths were seen once. This clone has more than one count but fewer than ten. Treatment reported: oral pan-JAK inhibitor, 5-10 mg twice daily. This TCR was sampled from a human donor with alopecia areata. The sequenced sample was CD4+ T cells sorted from blood, obtained around week 53, from a patient treated with tofacitinib.

CDR3 sequence reads: CASSLWQVKNEQFF. CDR3 DNA sequence: TGTGCCAGCAGCTTGTGGCAGGTTAAAAATGAGCAGTTCTTC. V and J are TRBV5-4 and TRBJ2-1, with D uncertain. CDR3 size: 14 residues. From germline, CDR1 is SGHNT and CDR2 YYREEE (reference sequence). Trimming left V 1 base short and J 7 bases short, with 12 bases between.